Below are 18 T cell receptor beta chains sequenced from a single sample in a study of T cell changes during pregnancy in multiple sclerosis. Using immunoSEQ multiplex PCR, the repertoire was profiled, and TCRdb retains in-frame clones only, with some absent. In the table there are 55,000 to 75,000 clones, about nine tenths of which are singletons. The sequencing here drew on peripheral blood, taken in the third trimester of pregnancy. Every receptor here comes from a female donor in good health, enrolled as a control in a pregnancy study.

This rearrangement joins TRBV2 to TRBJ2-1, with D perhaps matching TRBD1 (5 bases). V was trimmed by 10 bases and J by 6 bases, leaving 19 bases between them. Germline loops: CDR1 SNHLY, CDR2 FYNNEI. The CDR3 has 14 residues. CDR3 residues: CATPTRTSTNEQFF. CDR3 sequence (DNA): TGTGCCACCCCAACCAGGACATCCACCAATGAGCAGTTCTTC.

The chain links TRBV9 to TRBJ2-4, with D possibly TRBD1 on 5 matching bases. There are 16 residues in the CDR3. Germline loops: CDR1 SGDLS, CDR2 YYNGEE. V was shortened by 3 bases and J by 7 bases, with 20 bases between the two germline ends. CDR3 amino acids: CASSATDNGFRNIQYF. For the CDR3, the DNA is TGTGCCAGCAGCGCCACGGACAATGGGTTCCGGAACATTCAGTACTTC.

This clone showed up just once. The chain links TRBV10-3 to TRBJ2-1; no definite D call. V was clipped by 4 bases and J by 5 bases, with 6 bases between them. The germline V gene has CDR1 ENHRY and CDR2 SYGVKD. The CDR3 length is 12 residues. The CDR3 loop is CAISVRDNEQFF. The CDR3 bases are TGTGCCATCAGTGTCCGGGACAATGAGCAGTTCTTC.

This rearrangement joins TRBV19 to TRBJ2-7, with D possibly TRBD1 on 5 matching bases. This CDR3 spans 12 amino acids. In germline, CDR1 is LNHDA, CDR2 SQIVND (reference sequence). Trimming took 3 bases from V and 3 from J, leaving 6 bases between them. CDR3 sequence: CASSIQGYEQYF. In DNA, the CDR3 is TGTGCCAGTAGTATTCAGGGCTACGAGCAGTACTTC.

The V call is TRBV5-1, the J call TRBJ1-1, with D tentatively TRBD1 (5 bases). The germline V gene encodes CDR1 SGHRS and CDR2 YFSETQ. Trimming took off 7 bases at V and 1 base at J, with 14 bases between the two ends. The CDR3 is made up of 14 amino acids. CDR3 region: CASGTGYGNTEAFF. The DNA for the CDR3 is TGCGCCAGCGGTACAGGCTACGGGAACACTGAAGCTTTCTTT. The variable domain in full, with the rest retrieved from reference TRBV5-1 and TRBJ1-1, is KAGVTQTPRYLIKTRGQQVTLSCSPISGHRSVSWYQQTPGQGLQFLFEYFSETQRNKGNFPGRFSGRQFSNSRSEMNVSTLELGDSALYLCASGTGYGNTEAFFGQGTRLTVV.

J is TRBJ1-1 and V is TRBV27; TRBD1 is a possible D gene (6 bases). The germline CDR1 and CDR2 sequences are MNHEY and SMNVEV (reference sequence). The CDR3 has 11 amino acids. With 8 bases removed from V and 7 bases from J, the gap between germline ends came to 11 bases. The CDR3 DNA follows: TGTGCCAGCTGGGGAGGGGGTGAAGCTTTCTTT. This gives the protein CASWGGGEAFF.

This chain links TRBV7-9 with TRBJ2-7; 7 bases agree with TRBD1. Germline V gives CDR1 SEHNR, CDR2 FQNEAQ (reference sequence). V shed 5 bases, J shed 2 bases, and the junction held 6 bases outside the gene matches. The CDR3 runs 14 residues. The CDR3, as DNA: TGTGCCAGCAGCCAAAGGGACAGACCCTACGAGCAGTACTTC. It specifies CASSQRDRPYEQYF.

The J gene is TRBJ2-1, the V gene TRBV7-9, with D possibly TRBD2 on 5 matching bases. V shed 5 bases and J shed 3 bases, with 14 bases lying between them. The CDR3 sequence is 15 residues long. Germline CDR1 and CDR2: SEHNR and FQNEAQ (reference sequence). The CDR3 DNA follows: TGTGCCAGCAGCCCTTCCGGGGTTGGCTACAATGAGCAGTTCTTC. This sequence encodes CASSPSGVGYNEQFF.

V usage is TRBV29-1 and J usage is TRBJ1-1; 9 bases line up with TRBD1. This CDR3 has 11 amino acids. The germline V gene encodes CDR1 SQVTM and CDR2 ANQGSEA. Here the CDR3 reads CGTGGYAEAFF. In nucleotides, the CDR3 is TGCGGAACAGGGGGCTATGCTGAAGCTTTCTTT.

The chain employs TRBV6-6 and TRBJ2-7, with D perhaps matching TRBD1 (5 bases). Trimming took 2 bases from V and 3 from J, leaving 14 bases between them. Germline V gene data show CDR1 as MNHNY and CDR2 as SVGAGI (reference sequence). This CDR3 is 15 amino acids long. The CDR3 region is CASSYVQASNYEQYF. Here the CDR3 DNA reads TGTGCCAGCAGTTACGTACAGGCGTCAAACTACGAGCAGTACTTC.

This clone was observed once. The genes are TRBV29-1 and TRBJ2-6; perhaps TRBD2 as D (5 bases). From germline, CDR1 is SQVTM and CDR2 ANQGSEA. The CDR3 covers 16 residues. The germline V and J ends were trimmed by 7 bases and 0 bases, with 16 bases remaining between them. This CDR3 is CSATADINSGANVLTF. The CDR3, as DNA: TGCAGCGCCACAGCGGATATCAACTCTGGGGCCAACGTCCTGACTTTC. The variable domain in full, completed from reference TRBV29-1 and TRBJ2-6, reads SAVISQKPSRDICQRGTSLTIQCQVDSQVTMMFWYRQQPGQSLTLIATANQGSEATYESGFVIDKFPISRPNLTFSTLTVSNMSPEDSSIYLCSATADINSGANVLTFGAGSRLTVL.

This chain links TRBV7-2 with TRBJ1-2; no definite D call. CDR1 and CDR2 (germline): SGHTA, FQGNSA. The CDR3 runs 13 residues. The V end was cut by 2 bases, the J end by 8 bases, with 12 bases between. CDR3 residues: CASSLQHKLGYTF. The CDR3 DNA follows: TGTGCCAGCAGCTTACAACACAAGTTGGGCTACACCTTC.

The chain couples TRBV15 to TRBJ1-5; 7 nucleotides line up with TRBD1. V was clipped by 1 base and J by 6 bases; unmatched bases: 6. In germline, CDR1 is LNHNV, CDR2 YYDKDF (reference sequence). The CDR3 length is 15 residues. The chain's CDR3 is CATSRGQGGGQPQHF. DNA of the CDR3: TGTGCCACCAGCAGAGGTCAGGGGGGAGGTCAGCCCCAGCATTTT. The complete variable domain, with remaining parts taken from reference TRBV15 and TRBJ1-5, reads DAMVIQNPRYQVTQFGKPVTLSCSQTLNHNVMYWYQQKSSQAPKLLFHYYDKDFNNEADTPDNFQSRRPNTSFCFLDIRSPGLGDTAMYLCATSRGQGGGQPQHFGDGTRLSIL.

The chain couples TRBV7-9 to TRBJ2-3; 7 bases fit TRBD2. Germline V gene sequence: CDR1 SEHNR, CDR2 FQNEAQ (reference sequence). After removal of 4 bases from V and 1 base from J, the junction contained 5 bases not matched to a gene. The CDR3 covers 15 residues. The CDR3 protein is CASSSFSGGTDTQYF. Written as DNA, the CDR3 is TGTGCCAGCAGCTCTTTCAGCGGGGGCACAGATACGCAGTATTTT.

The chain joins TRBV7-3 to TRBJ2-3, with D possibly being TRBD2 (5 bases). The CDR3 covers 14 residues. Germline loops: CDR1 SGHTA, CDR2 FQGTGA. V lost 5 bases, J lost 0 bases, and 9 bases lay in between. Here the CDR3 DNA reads TGTGCCAGCAGCAGGACTTCTAGCACAGATACGCAGTATTTT. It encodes CASSRTSSTDTQYF.

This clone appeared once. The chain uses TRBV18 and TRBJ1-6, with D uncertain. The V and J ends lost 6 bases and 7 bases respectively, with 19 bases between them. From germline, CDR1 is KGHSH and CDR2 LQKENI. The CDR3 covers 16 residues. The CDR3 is CASSAGEGISNSPLHF. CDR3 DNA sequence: TGTGCCAGCTCGGCCGGCGAGGGAATAAGCAATTCACCCCTCCACTTT.

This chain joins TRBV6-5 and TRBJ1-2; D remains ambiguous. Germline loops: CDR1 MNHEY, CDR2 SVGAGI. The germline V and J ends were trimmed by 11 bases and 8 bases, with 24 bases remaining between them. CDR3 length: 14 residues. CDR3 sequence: CAFLRGSRAYGYTF. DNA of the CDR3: TGTGCCTTTCTAAGAGGGTCTCGAGCATACGGCTACACCTTC.

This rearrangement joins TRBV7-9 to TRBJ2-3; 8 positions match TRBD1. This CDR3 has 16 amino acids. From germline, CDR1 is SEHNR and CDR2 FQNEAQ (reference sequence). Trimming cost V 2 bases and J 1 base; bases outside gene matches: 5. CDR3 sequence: CASSLIRGQGTDTQYF. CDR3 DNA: TGTGCCAGCAGCTTAATAAGGGGACAGGGCACAGATACGCAGTATTTT.